This T cell receptor (beta chain) was sequenced for a study of T cells in Graves' hyperthyroidism and ophthalmopathy. General study findings and limits: Most thyroid clonotypes expanded above 0.001 appeared in blood too.

Patients with ophthalmopathy all had a Clinical Activity Score of at least 3, a NOSPECS grade of at least 4 and duration under 3 months. Diagnoses rested on clinical symptoms, serum thyroxine and TRAb, thyroid ultrasound and orbital computed tomography. CDR1 is SEHNR and CDR2 is FQNEAQ in the germline V gene (reference sequence). The CDR3 is made up of 16 amino acids. Between the trimmed V and J ends, which lost 5 bases and 4 bases, there was a span of 21 bases. Using RNA transcripts as the source, TCR beta CDR3 regions were amplified. First-round RT-PCR with HTBI primers amplified the TCR CDR3 region. One entry per CDR3 protein results from TCRdb running MiXCR on the multiplex PCR reads. Of some 570,000 distinct CDR3 sequences listed, 17% were seen once; the top ten hold roughly 15%. This clonotype was seen many times. What it binds is unknown.

The sequence was obtained from a woman aged 18-29 years with Graves' ophthalmopathy. Sequencing was performed on blood. The chain links TRBV7-9 to TRBJ2-7; D is perhaps TRBD2 (6 bases). The CDR3 DNA follows: TGTGCCAGCAGCCCTCGACTGTCGGTGGAGGGTTACGAGCAGTACTTC. Its translation: CASSPRLSVEGYEQYF.